The clone carrying this T cell receptor (beta chain) has a count of ten or more. The antigen remains unidentified. CDR1 is LNHDA and CDR2 is SQIVND in the germline V gene (reference sequence). V trimming: 3 bases; J trimming: 1 base; junction bases outside the gene matches: 8. The CDR3 has 18 residues. Patients underwent thyroid surgery, and none had received any treatment before it. The data belong to a study of metastatic and nonmetastatic thyroid tumors. TCRdb re-clonotyped the PCR reads through MiXCR. The sample yields approximately 14,000 clones, more than 10% seen once. Notes on the study in general: It was reported that TCR beta diversity was significantly higher in malignant thyroid tumors than benign nodules, in blood and tumor.

The chain recombines TRBV19 with TRBJ2-3; 12 bases agree with TRBD2. This receptor was taken from a female donor with papillary thyroid cancer or a benign thyroid nodule (not recorded which). Some clones in this sample may be carry-over from other donors' samples. Source material: blood. For the CDR3, the DNA is TGTGCCAGTAGTATTTCTAGCGGGGGGGCCGGGGGCACAGATACGCAGTATTTT. This encodes CASSISSGGAGGTDTQYF.